This record looks at one TCR beta chain sequence and its context. The sorted Tregs were CD4+CD25+CD127-/low cells. CDR1 is LGHNA and CDR2 is YNFKEQ in the germline V gene. The length of the CDR3 is 16 residues. Trimming took 7 bases from V and 2 from J, leaving 19 bases between them. TCRdb re-derived calls from the 5' RACE reads in MiXCR, one entry per CDR3 protein. The profile shows approximately 58,000 distinct CDR3 sequences, roughly 25% of them singletons. The sequence came from a female donor with breast cancer. The sample taken for sequencing was tumor-infiltrating Tregs sorted from the breast tumor. This sequence joins TRBV4-2 and TRBJ2-3, with D possibly matching TRBD2 (6 bases). CDR3 sequence reads: CASNPSAGRTTDTQYF. DNA for the CDR3: TGTGCCAGCAATCCTTCAGCGGGCCGAACCACAGATACGCAGTATTTT.